Following are 20 T cell receptor beta chains from one sample sequenced in a study of control samples from healthy donors and cancer patients. Measured with immunoSEQ multiplex PCR; TCRdb has only the in-frame clones, and not every one. The sample consists of about 98,000 clones, about 92% of them appearing once. Material for sequencing was blood. Every receptor here comes from a woman aged 18-35 years in good health.

This clone was picked up one time. This chain uses TRBV27 with TRBJ1-6; 7 positions agree with TRBD1. V was pared by 4 bases and J by 9 bases, with 3 bases of the junction left unmatched. Germline loops: CDR1 MNHEY, CDR2 SMNVEV (reference sequence). The CDR3 loop spans 13 amino acids. CDR3 in amino acids: CASSSYRGSPLHF. As DNA, the CDR3 is TGTGCCAGCAGTTCGTACAGGGGTTCACCCCTCCACTTT.

The chain is built from TRBV7-2 and TRBJ2-7; D assignment may be TRBD1 or TRBD2 (5 bases each). CDR1 and CDR2 (germline): SGHTA, FQGNSA. Between the trimmed V and J ends, which lost 5 bases and 10 bases, there was a span of 15 bases. The CDR3 runs to 12 residues. This chain's CDR3 is CASSPGPGRQYF. CDR3 sequence (DNA): TGTGCCAGCAGCCCGGGTCCAGGGAGACAGTACTTC.

With regard to this clone: Other DNA sequences in the sample encode the same CDR3. The CDR3: CASRVGNQPQHF. As DNA, the CDR3 is TGTGCCAGCAGGGTAGGCAATCAGCCCCAGCATTTT. V is TRBV25-1 and J is TRBJ1-5; D is ambiguous. V was cut by 6 bases and J by 2 bases, with 5 bases left in between. Germline V gene data show CDR1 as MGHDK and CDR2 as SYGVNS. The CDR3 contains 12 residues.

CDR3 residues: CASSLLTSGDQEYF. The CDR3 nucleotides are TGCGCCAGCAGCTTGCTTACTAGCGGGGACCAGGAGTACTTC. This chain joins TRBV5-1 and TRBJ2-7; 10 bases line up with TRBD2. This CDR3 spans 14 amino acids. The V segment lost 1 base and the J segment 11 bases; nucleotides outside the gene matches: 9. The germline CDR1 and CDR2 sequences are SGHRS and YFSETQ.

This sequence joins TRBV18 and TRBJ1-3, with TRBD1 matching over 9 bases. CDR1 is KGHSH and CDR2 is LQKENI in the germline V gene. This CDR3 region has 14 residues. With 2 bases clipped from V and 4 bases from J, the junction kept 0 bases outside the gene matches. CDR3 sequence reads: CASSPGTGGNTIYF. The DNA of the CDR3 is TGTGCCAGCTCACCAGGGACAGGGGGAAACACCATATATTTT.

V usage is TRBV6-1 and J usage is TRBJ1-5; D may be TRBD1 (6 bases). The CDR3 sequence is 16 residues long. The V gene lost 2 bases and the J gene lost 5 bases, with 16 bases spanning the gap. Germline V gives CDR1 MNHNS, CDR2 SASEGT. The CDR3 spells CASSETPGEGHQPQHF. The CDR3 nucleotides read TGTGCCAGCAGTGAAACCCCAGGGGAAGGCCATCAGCCCCAGCATTTT.

This clone was seen only once. The same CDR3 arises from other DNA sequences in this sample as well. This chain joins TRBV9 and TRBJ2-1; 8 bases are shared with TRBD2. Germline trimming cut 0 bases from V and 6 bases from J; bases unmatched to any gene: 2. The germline CDR1 and CDR2 sequences are SGDLS and YYNGEE. CDR3 length: 14 amino acids. DNA for the CDR3: TGTGCCAGCAGCGTAGTTAGCGGGGCCAATGAGCAGTTCTTC. Its protein product is CASSVVSGANEQFF.

The gene calls are TRBV19 and TRBJ1-3, with unresolved D. V lost 5 bases to trimming and J lost 4 bases, with 9 bases between them. The CDR3 extends over 13 amino acids. Germline CDR1 is LNHDA and CDR2 is SQIVND (reference sequence). The CDR3 coding sequence is TGTGCCAGTAGTGAGACAACGGGAAACACCATATATTTT. It specifies CASSETTGNTIYF.

The gene calls are TRBV7-9 and TRBJ2-7, with 7 bases lining up with TRBD1. This CDR3 region has 12 residues. V shed 8 bases, J shed 2 bases, and the junction held 3 bases outside the gene matches. CDR1 and CDR2 (germline): SEHNR, FQNEAQ (reference sequence). This chain's CDR3 is CASDRAPYEQYF. DNA for the CDR3: TGTGCCAGCGACAGGGCCCCCTACGAGCAGTACTTC. The variable domain in full, with the rest retrieved from reference TRBV7-9 and TRBJ2-7, is DTGVSQNPRHKITKRGQNVTFRCDPISEHNRLYWYRQTLGQGPEFLTYFQNEAQLEKSRLLSDRFSAERPKGSFSTLEIQRTEQGDSAMYLCASDRAPYEQYFGPGTRLTVT.

The chain recombines TRBV18 with TRBJ1-1, with no clear D. Trimming took off 3 bases at V and 1 base at J, with 12 bases between the two ends. Germline CDR1 KGHSH, CDR2 LQKENI. This CDR3 region has 15 residues. The CDR3: CASSPTVWGNTEAFF. The CDR3 coding sequence is TGTGCCAGCTCACCGACCGTCTGGGGGAACACTGAAGCTTTCTTT. The entire variable domain, with the rest obtained from reference TRBV18 and TRBJ1-1, is as follows: NAGVMQNPRHLVRRRGQEARLRCSPMKGHSHVYWYRQLPEEGLKFMVYLQKENIIDESGMPKERFSAEFPKEGPSILRIQQVVRGDSAAYFCASSPTVWGNTEAFFGQGTRLTVV.

The chain recombines TRBV28 with TRBJ1-2, with no clear D. The V gene's germline CDR1 is MDHEN and CDR2 SYDVKM. This CDR3 has 12 residues. V shed 5 bases and J shed 5 bases, with 9 bases lying between them. The CDR3 nucleotides read TGTGCCAGCAGTACCGTGGGTTATGGCTACACCTTC. It translates to CASSTVGYGYTF.

The J gene is TRBJ2-1, the V gene TRBV3-1 (or the pseudogene TRBV3-2), with TRBD2 as a possible D gene (6 bases). From germline, CDR1 is LGHDT and CDR2 YNNKEL (reference sequence). The CDR3 spans 15 residues. Trimming left V 1 base short and J 5 bases short, with 12 bases between. CDR3 amino acids: CASSQAGTANNEQFF. CDR3 bases: TGTGCCAGCAGCCAAGCGGGGACTGCAAACAATGAGCAGTTCTTC.

This chain uses TRBV7-9 with TRBJ1-3; 8 bases line up with TRBD1. Germline CDR1 reads SEHNR; CDR2 reads FQNEAQ (reference sequence). J was trimmed by 0 bases and V by 5 bases; bases with no gene match: 6. The CDR3 is 16 amino acids. CDR3 nucleotide sequence: TGTGCCAGCAGCACCATGACAGGGGTCTCTGGAAACACCATATATTTT. The encoded protein is CASSTMTGVSGNTIYF.

The chain combines TRBV6-1 with TRBJ2-2; D gene uncertain. Per germline, CDR1 MNHNS and CDR2 SASEGT. V was pared by 2 bases and J by 8 bases, with 9 bases between. The CDR3 has 13 residues. The CDR3 reads CASSERPVGELFF. CDR3 coding DNA: TGTGCCAGCAGTGAAAGGCCTGTTGGGGAGCTGTTTTTT.

The chain links TRBV6-2 or TRBV6-3 to TRBJ2-3; D is unclear. The V end was cut by 0 bases, the J end by 2 bases, with 15 bases between. There are 17 residues in the CDR3. CDR1 and CDR2 from the germline V gene are MNHEY and SVGEGT. The CDR3 spells CASSYSLSAVPTDTQYF. The CDR3 DNA follows: TGTGCCAGCAGTTACTCACTTTCAGCAGTCCCCACAGATACGCAGTATTTT.

V is TRBV5-4 and J is TRBJ1-4, with D perhaps matching TRBD1 (5 bases). Trimming cost V 4 bases and J 4 bases, with 11 bases left between them. CDR3 length equals 14 residues. Germline CDR1 is SGHNT and CDR2 is YYREEE (reference sequence). CDR3 DNA sequence: TGTGCCAGCAGCCCGGGACCGGATAATGAAAAACTGTTTTTT. The encoded protein is CASSPGPDNEKLFF.

The chain uses TRBV30 and TRBJ1-5, with D uncertain. The CDR3 runs to 12 residues. Trimming left V 2 bases short and J 7 bases short, with 9 bases between. The germline CDR1 and CDR2 sequences are GTSNPN and SVGIG (reference sequence). CDR3 protein: CAWSRERQPQHF. For the CDR3, the DNA is TGTGCCTGGAGTAGGGAGAGGCAGCCCCAGCATTTT. Full variable domain (missing parts from reference TRBV30 and TRBJ1-5): SQTIHQWPATLVQPVGSPLSLECTVEGTSNPNLYWYRQAAGRGLQLLFYSVGIGQISSEVPQNLSASRPQDRQFILSSKKLLLSDSGFYLCAWSRERQPQHFGDGTRLSIL.

This chain connects TRBV6-5 to TRBJ2-7; D is perhaps TRBD2 (7 bases). Per germline, CDR1 MNHEY and CDR2 SVGAGI. This CDR3 has 13 amino acids. V was pared by 7 bases and J by 2 bases, with 12 bases between. The CDR3 reads CASKREGAYEQYF. For the CDR3, the DNA is TGTGCCAGCAAAAGGGAGGGGGCCTACGAGCAGTACTTC.

This chain links TRBV9 with TRBJ2-2; TRBD2 matches at 10 bases. Looked up from germline, CDR1 is SGDLS and CDR2 is YYNGEE. The CDR3 runs 16 residues. V shed 0 bases and J 7 bases; nucleotides not matched to a gene: 6. The CDR3 nucleotides read TGTGCCAGCAGCGTAGGAGCGGGAGGGCCCCACGGGGAGCTGTTTTTT. This translates into CASSVGAGGPHGELFF.

The chain links TRBV28 to TRBJ2-3; D call uncertain. Germline V gene data show CDR1 as MDHEN and CDR2 as SYDVKM. This CDR3 comprises 12 residues. Trimming took 8 bases from V and 2 from J, leaving 8 bases between them. This CDR3 is CASQRSTDTQYF. In DNA form, the CDR3 reads TGTGCCAGCCAGCGTTCCACAGATACGCAGTATTTT.